The 3 T cell receptor beta chains in this list originate from one sample, sequenced in a study of cytomegalovirus exposure and HLA in healthy donors. With 60 Vbeta and 13 Jbeta primers, the PCR was carried out. TCRdb's table, derived via immunoSEQ multiplex PCR, lists solely in-frame clones and lacks some. The data hold 110,000 or so clones, with about 74% observed a single time. Sequenced: PBMCs. The source is a female donor in good health and CMV-seronegative.

The chain combines TRBV2 with TRBJ2-1; possibly TRBD2 for D (6 bases). V gave up 7 bases and J gave up 0 bases, with 10 bases separating them. Germline V lookup: CDR1 SNHLY, CDR2 FYNNEI. The CDR3 length is 14 residues. CDR3: CASTGVRSYNEQFF. CDR3 sequence (DNA): TGTGCCAGCACGGGGGTCCGCTCCTACAATGAGCAGTTCTTC.

V usage is TRBV18 and J usage is TRBJ2-7; D is uncertain. The germline gives CDR1 KGHSH, CDR2 LQKENI. V was trimmed by 6 bases and J by 0 bases, leaving 6 bases between them. The CDR3 extends over 12 amino acids. CDR3 coding DNA: TGTGCCAGCTCCCTGAGCTCCTACGAGCAGTACTTC. It is translated as CASSLSSYEQYF.

The V gene is TRBV9, the J gene TRBJ1-4, with D maybe TRBD1 (5 bases). V lost 0 bases, J lost 5 bases, and 8 bases lay in between. CDR3 size: 14 residues. Germline lookup yields CDR1 SGDLS and CDR2 YYNGEE. CDR3 region: CASSVGRVNEKLFF. The CDR3 DNA sequence: TGTGCCAGCAGCGTAGGCAGGGTGAATGAAAAACTGTTTTTT.